This TCR beta chain was recorded in a study of CXCR3-negative and CXCR3-positive naive CD8 T cells. Regarding the study as a whole: TRB CDR3 properties served as the basis for inferring TCR strength, and surface CD5 was comparable between naive subsets.

Of note for this clonotype: Its target is unknown.

The V gene's germline CDR1 is MNHEY and CDR2 SVGAGI. The CDR3 has 16 residues. All TRB cDNA libraries came from 5' RACE performed with UMI labels. TCRdb processed the 5' RACE reads again and assigns one entry to each CDR3 protein, with no DNA. This specimen shows 100,000 to 150,000 distinct CDR3 sequences; the ten leading clones hold 0.29%. The sequence was collected from a human donor in good health. Some clones in this sample may be carry-over from other donors' samples. The chain is built from TRBV6-5 and TRBJ2-5; the TCRdb call, TRBD1, lacks DNA for checking. The sequencing sample was made of naive CXCR3- CD8+ T cells from blood. Documented subset: CD45RO-CCR7+CD27+CD95- naive CD8+ T cells lacking CXCR3 (TNR3-). Here the CDR3 reads CASTLPDRGGGGTQYF.